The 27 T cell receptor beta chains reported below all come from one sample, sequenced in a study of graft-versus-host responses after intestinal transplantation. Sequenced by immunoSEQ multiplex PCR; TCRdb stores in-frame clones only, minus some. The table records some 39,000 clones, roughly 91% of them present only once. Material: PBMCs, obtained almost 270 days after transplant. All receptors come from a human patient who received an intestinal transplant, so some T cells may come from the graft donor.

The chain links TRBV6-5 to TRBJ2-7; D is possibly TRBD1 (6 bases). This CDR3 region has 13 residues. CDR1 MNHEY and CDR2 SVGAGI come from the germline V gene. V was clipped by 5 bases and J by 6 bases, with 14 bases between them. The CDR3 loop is CASSERTVSEQYF. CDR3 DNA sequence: TGTGCCAGCAGTGAGAGGACAGTCAGCGAGCAGTACTTC.

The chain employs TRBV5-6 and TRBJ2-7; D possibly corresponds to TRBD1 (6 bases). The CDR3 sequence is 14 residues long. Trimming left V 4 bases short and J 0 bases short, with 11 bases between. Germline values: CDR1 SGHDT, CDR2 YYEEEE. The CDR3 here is CASSLGQSSYEQYF. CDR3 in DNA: TGTGCCAGCAGCCTAGGACAGTCCTCCTACGAGCAGTACTTC.

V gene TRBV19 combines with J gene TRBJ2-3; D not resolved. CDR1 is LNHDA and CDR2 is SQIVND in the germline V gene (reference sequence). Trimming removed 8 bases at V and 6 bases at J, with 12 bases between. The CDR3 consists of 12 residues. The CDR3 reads CASGPSVDTQYF. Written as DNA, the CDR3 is TGTGCCAGTGGGCCCTCTGTGGATACGCAGTATTTT.

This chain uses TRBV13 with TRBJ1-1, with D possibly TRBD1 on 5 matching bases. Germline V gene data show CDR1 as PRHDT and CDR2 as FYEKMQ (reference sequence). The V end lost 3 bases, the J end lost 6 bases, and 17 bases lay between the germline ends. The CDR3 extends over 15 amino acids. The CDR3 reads CASSFVGPWGAEAFF. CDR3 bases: TGTGCCAGCAGCTTTGTTGGGCCCTGGGGCGCTGAAGCTTTCTTT.

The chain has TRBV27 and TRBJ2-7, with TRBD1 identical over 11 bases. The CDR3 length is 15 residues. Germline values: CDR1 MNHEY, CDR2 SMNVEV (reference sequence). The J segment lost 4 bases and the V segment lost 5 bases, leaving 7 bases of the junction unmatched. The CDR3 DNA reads TGTGCCAGCAGTCTTGGGACAGGGGGGGTTTACGAGCAGTACTTC. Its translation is CASSLGTGGVYEQYF.

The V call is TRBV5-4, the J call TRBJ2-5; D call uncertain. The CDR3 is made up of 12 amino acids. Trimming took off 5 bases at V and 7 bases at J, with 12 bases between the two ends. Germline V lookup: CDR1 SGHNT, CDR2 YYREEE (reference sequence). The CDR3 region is CASRNLDGTQYF. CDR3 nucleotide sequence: TGTGCCAGCAGAAACCTGGACGGGACCCAGTACTTC.

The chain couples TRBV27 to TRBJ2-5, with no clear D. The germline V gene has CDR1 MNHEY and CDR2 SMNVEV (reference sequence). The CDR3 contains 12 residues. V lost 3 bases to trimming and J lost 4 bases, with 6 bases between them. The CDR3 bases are TGTGCCAGCAGTTTCCCAGGAGAGACCCAGTACTTC. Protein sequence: CASSFPGETQYF.

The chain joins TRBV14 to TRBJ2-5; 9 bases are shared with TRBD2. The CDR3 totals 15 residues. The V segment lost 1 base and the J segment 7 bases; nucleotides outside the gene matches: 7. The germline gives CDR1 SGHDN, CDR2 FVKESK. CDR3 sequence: CASSQGRGGLGTQYF. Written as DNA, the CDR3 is TGTGCCAGCAGCCAAGGGCGGGGGGGCCTCGGGACCCAGTACTTC.

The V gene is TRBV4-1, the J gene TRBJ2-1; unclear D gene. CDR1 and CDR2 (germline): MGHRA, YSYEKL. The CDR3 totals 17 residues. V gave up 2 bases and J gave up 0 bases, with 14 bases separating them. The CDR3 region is CASSQTGSPSSYNEQFF. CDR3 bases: TGCGCCAGCAGCCAAACTGGCTCCCCGAGCTCCTACAATGAGCAGTTCTTC.

The CDR3 region is CASSGSGTVYNEQFF. DNA for the CDR3: TGTGCCAGCAGTGGTTCCGGGACAGTCTACAATGAGCAGTTCTTC. The chain uses TRBV6-1 and TRBJ2-1; 7 nucleotides match TRBD1. CDR1 and CDR2 (germline): MNHNS, SASEGT. Trimming removed 4 bases from V and 3 bases from J; junction bases left unmatched: 6. CDR3 length: 15 residues.

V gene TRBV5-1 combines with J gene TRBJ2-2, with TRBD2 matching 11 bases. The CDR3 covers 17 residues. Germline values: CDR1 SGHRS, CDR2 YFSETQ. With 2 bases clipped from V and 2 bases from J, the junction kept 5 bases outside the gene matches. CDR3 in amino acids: CASSLASGGLNTGELFF. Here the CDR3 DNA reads TGCGCCAGCAGCTTAGCTAGCGGGGGGCTTAACACCGGGGAGCTGTTTTTT.

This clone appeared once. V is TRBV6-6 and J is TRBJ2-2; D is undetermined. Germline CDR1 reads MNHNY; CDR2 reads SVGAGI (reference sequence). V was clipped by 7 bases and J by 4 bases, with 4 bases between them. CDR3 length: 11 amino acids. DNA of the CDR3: TGTGCCAGCACATCCACCGGGGAGCTGTTTTTT. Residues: CASTSTGELFF.

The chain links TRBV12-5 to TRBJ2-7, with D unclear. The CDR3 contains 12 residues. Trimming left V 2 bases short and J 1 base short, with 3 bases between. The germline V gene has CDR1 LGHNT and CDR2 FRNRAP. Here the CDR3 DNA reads TGTGCTAGTGGTTTGATGTCCTACGAGCAGTACTTC. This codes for CASGLMSYEQYF.

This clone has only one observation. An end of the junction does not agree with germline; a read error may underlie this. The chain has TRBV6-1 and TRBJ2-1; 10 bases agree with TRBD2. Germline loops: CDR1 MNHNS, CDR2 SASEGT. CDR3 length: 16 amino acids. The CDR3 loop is CTSSEWTSGVDNEQFF. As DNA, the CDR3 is TGTACCAGCAGTGAGTGGACTAGCGGAGTTGACAATGAGCAGTTCTTC.

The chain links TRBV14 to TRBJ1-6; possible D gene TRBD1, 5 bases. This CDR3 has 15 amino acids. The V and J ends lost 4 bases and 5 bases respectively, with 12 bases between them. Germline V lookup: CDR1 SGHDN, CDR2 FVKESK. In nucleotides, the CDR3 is TGTGCCAGCAGCCCGAACCAGGGAAATAATTCACCCCTCCACTTT. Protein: CASSPNQGNNSPLHF.

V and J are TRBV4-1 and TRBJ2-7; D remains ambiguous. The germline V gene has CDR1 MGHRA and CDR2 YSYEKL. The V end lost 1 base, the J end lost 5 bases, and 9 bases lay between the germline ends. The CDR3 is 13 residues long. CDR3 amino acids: CASSQVGVNEQYF. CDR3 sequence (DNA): TGCGCCAGCAGCCAAGTTGGGGTCAACGAGCAGTACTTC.

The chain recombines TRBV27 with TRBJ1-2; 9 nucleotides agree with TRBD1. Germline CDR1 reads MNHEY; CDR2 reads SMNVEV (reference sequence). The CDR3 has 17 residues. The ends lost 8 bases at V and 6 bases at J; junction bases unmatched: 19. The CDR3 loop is CASQATHRDRARDGYTF. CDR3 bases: TGTGCCAGCCAAGCGACCCACCGGGACAGGGCCAGGGATGGCTACACCTTC.

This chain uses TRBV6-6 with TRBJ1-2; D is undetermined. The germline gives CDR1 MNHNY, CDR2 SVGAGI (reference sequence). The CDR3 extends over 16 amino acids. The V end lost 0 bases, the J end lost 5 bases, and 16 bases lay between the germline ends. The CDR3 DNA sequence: TGTGCCAGCAGTTACTCGAATCGCGGCCATACTTATGGCTACACCTTC. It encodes CASSYSNRGHTYGYTF.

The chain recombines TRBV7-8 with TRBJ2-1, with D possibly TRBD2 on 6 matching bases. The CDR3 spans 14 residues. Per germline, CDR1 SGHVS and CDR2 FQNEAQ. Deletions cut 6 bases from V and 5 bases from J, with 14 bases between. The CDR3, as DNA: TGTGCCAGCAGACCCGGGACTCCCCACAATGAGCAGTTCTTC. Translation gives CASRPGTPHNEQFF.

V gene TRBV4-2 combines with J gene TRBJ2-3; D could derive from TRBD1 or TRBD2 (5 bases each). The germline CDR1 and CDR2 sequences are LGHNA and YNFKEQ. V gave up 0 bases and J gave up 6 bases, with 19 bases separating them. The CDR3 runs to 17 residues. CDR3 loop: CASSQDHSTLAGDTQYF. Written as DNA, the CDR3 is TGTGCCAGCAGCCAAGATCACTCAACCCTAGCAGGGGATACGCAGTATTTT.

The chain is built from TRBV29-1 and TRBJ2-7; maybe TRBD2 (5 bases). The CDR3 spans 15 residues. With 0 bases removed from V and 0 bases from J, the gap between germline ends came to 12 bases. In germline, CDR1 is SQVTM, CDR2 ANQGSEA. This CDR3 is CSVEDWTLSSYEQYF. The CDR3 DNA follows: TGCAGCGTTGAAGACTGGACTTTGAGCTCCTACGAGCAGTACTTC.

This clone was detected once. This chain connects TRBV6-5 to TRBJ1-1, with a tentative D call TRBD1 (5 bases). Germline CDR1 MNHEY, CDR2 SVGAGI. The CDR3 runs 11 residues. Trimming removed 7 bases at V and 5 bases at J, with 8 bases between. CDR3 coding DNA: TGTGCCAGCATTCGGGGGACTGAAGCTTTCTTT. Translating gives CASIRGTEAFF.

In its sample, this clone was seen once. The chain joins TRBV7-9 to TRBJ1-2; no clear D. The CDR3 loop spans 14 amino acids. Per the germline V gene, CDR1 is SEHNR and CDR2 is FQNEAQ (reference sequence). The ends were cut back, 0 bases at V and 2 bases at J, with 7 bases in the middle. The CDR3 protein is CASSLALENYGYTF. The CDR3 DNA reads TGTGCCAGCAGCTTAGCTCTGGAAAACTATGGCTACACCTTC.

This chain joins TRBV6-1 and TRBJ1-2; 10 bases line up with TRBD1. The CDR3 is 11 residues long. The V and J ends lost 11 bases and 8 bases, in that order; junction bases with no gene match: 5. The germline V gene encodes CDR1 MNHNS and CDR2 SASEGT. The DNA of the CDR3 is TGTGCCGGGGGGACAGGGGTAGGCTACACCTTC. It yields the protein CAGGTGVGYTF.

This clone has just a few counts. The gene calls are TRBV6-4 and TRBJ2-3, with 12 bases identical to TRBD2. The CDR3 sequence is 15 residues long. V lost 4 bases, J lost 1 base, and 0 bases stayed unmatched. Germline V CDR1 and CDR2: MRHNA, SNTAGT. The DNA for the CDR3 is TGTGCCAGCAGTGGGACTAGCGGGGGCACAGATACGCAGTATTTT. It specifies CASSGTSGGTDTQYF.

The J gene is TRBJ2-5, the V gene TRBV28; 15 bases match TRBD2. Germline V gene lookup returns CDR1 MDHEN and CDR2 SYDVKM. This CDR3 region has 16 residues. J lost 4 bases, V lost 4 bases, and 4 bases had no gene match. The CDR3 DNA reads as TGTGCCAGCAGTTCGTGGACTAGCGGGGGGGGAGAGACCCAGTACTTC. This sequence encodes CASSSWTSGGGETQYF. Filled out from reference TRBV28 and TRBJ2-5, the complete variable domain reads DVKVTQSSRYLVKRTGEKVFLECVQDMDHENMFWYRQDPGLGLRLIYFSYDVKMKEKGDIPEGYSVSREKKERFSLILESASTNQTSMYLCASSSWTSGGGETQYFGPGTRLLVL.

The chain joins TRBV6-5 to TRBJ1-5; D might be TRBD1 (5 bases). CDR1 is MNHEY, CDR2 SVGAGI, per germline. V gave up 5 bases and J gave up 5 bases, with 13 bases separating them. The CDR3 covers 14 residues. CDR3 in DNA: TGTGCCAGCAGTCCATTGGGGGGTCATCAGCCCCAGCATTTT. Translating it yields CASSPLGGHQPQHF.